Listed below are T cell receptor beta chains from one sample, sequenced in a study of blood T cell repertoires in COVID-19. Using immunoSEQ multiplex PCR, the repertoire was profiled, and TCRdb retains in-frame clones only, with some absent. The data show under 80,000 clones, about 80% seen once. Material: peripheral blood. Every receptor here comes from a man aged 80 or over with active or convalescent COVID-19. CDR3s include the opening cysteine and the closing phenylalanine or tryptophan. Size is stated for part of the rows, as once, few or many counts, or as a class when the clone is expanded.

V gene	clone size	J gene	CDR3 protein
TRBV28	-	TRBJ2-4	CASSLVQSIQYF
TRBV28	-	TRBJ2-3	CASSFPGGRSTDTQYF
TRBV9	once	TRBJ2-7	CASSVAGRNEQYF
TRBV7-8	few	TRBJ2-5	CASSLERLGLQRETQYF
TRBV12-5	-	TRBJ1-6	CASGFTQDRGNNSPLHF
TRBV10-1	-	TRBJ2-1	CASKSGNSYNEQFF
TRBV2	-	TRBJ2-2	CASRYQRDGELFF
TRBV5-4	few	TRBJ2-7	CASSLTGQGDEQYF
TRBV5-4	-	TRBJ1-4	CASSLGELTNEKLFF
TRBV7-6	-	TRBJ1-4	CASSLVGHLNEKLFF
TRBV5-1	-	TRBJ2-5	CASSLGVGGWEETQYF
TRBV5-1	-	TRBJ2-7	CASSFPLAGRSYEQYF
TRBV5-1	-	TRBJ1-3	CASSEATSSGNTIYF
TRBV5-1	-	TRBJ2-3	CASSLVGRADGDTQYF
TRBV19	-	TRBJ1-2	CASRDRRLYGYTF
TRBV11-1	-	TRBJ2-3	CASSYPTTGLGDTQYF
TRBV7-9	-	TRBJ1-6	CASRHRRDRGRSPLHF
TRBV7-6	-	TRBJ1-2	CASSSFEGARQTNYGYTF
TRBV6-5	-	TRBJ1-1	CASGSVEAFF
TRBV7-2	-	TRBJ2-1	CASSLGGERGNEQFF
TRBV28	-	TRBJ2-1	CASISGARGNNEQFF
TRBV3-1/TRBV3-2	-	TRBJ2-1	CASSQASRGGDGNEQFF
TRBV10-3	-	TRBJ2-5	CASTGGPQETQYF
TRBV7-3	-	TRBJ2-2	CASSFTGPGGGGELFF
TRBV3-1/TRBV3-2	few	TRBJ2-7	CASSHGLAGGGEQYF
TRBV7-2	-	TRBJ2-1	CASSVWASGRAGNEQFF
TRBV29-1	-	TRBJ2-5	CSVGGAQETQYF
TRBV18	-	TRBJ1-4	CASSPGTGGGEKLFF
TRBV7-2	few	TRBJ2-7	CASSLWTSGSHEQYF
TRBV3-1/TRBV3-2	-	TRBJ2-5	CASSQDLTGAETQYF
TRBV19	once	TRBJ1-2	CATGGQTHHGYTF
TRBV5-1	-	TRBJ2-3	CASSLQGANTQYF
TRBV6-4	once	TRBJ1-6	CASSETGVSPLHF
TRBV7-2	few	TRBJ1-1	CASSPTGGYTEAFF
TRBV9	once	TRBJ1-4	CASSVMGAPANEKLFF
TRBV6-2/TRBV6-3	-	TRBJ2-1	CASSYLAGEGNEQFF